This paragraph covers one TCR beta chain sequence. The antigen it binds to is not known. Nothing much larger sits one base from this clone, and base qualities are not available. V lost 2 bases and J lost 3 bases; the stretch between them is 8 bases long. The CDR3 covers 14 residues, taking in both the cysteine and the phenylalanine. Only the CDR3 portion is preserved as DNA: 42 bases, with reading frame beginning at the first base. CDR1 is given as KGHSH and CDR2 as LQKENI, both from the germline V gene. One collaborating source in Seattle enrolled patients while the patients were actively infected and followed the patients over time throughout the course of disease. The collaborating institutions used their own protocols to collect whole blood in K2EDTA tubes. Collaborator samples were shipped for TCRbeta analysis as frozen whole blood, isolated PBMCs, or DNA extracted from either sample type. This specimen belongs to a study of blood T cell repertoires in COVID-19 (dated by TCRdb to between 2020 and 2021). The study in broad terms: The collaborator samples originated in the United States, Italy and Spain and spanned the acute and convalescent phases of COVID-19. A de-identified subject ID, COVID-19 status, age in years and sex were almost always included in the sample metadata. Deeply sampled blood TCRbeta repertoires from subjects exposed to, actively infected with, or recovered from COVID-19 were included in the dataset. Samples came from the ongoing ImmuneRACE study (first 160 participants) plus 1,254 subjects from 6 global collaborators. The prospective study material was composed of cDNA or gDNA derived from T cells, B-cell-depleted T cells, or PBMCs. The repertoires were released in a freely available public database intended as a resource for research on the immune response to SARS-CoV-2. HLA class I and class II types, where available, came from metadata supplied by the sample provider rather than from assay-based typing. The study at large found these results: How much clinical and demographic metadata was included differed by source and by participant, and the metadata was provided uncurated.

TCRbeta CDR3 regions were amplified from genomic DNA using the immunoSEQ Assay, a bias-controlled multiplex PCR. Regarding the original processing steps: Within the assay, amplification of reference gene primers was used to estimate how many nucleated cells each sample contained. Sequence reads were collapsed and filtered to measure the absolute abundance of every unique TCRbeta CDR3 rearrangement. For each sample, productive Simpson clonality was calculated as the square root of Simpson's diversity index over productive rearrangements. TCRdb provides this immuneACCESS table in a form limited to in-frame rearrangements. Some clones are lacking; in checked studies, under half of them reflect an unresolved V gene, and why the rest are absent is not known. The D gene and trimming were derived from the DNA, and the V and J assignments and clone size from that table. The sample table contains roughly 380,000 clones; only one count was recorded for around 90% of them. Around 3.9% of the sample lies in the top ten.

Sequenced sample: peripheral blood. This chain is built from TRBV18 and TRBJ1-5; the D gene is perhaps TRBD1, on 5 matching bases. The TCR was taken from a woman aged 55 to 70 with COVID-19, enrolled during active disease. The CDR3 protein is CASSPDRLNQPQHF. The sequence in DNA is TGTGCCAGCTCACCAGACAGACTCAATCAGCCCCAGCATTTT.